This TCR beta chain came from a study of blood T cells in healthy people across ages. Primers used in a second PCR of roughly 7 to 12 cycles were a sample-barcoded 5' primer and a J-beta primer mix. TCRdb passed the 5' RACE reads through MiXCR, listing each CDR3 protein once. In the table there are roughly 800,000 distinct CDR3 sequences, 58% of which are singletons. V was shortened by 0 bases and J by 1 base, with 11 bases between the two germline ends. CDR1 is SGHKS and CDR2 is YYEKEE in the germline V gene (reference sequence). The CDR3 length is 16 residues. This receptor was taken from a man under 40 in good health. Sequencing was done on a sample of blood. This rearrangement joins TRBV5-5 to TRBJ2-1, with D perhaps TRBD1 or TRBD2 (5 bases each). The CDR3 coding sequence is TGTGCCAGCAGCTTGGTAGGGGACGCTTCCTACAATGAGCAGTTCTTC. Protein product: CASSLVGDASYNEQFF. The variable domain in full, completed from reference TRBV5-5 and TRBJ2-1, reads DAGVTQSPTHLIKTRGQQVTLRCSPISGHKSVSWYQQVLGQGPQFIFQYYEKEERGRGNFPDRFSARQFPNYSSELNVNALLLGDSALYLCASSLVGDASYNEQFFGPGTRLTVL.